A selection of T cell receptor beta chains follows, all from one sample in a study of blood T cell repertoires in COVID-19. Data came from immunoSEQ multiplex PCR; TCRdb stores just in-frame clones and leaves some out. The sample holds around 200,000 clones; around 85% are singletons and the top ten take over 2.5%. Material for sequencing was peripheral blood. The receptor set was obtained from a man in his 60s with acute or convalescent COVID-19. Both conserved end residues are part of each CDR3. D genes are given only for firm matches. Only part of the rows carry a size: once, few, many, or a class if the clone is expanded.

TRBD1	TRBV4-1	TRBJ1-5	many	TGCGCCAGCAGCCAGGTTGGACAGGGGCCGTGGCCCCAGCATTTT	CASSQVGQGPWPQHF
TRBD1	TRBV5-1	TRBJ1-4	-	TGCGCCAGCAGGACCGACGGGACAGGCCGTGAAAAACTGTTTTTT	CASRTDGTGREKLFF
-	TRBV6-2/TRBV6-3	TRBJ2-1	-	TGTGCCAGCAGTTACGGAACTAACAATGAGCAGTTCTTC	CASSYGTNNEQFF
TRBD1	TRBV7-2	TRBJ2-7	-	TGTGCCAGCAGCGGAAGCCGGGACAGGGTCGAGCAGTACTTC	CASSGSRDRVEQYF
-	TRBV5-4	TRBJ2-1	-	TGTGCCAGCAGCCGTACTAGCTCGTTGGCCAATGAGCAGTTCTTC	CASSRTSSLANEQFF
-	TRBV7-9	TRBJ2-7	-	TGTGCCAGCAGCACAGGGCACGAGCAGTACTTC	CASSTGHEQYF
TRBD1	TRBV5-1	TRBJ1-4	-	TGCGCCAGCAGCCATGGGACAGGGTCTGAAAAACTGTTTTTT	CASSHGTGSEKLFF
-	TRBV21-1	TRBJ2-5	-	TGTGCCAGCAGCAAATTGGGACACCCGATGTACCAAGAGACCCAGTACTTC	CASSKLGHPMYQETQYF
TRBD2	TRBV28	TRBJ2-3	-	TGTGCCAGCAGTTTAGCGGGAGGGAGCACAGATACGCAGTATTTT	CASSLAGGSTDTQYF
-	TRBV4-2	TRBJ1-5	-	TGTGCCAGCAGCCAAGAATGGGGAGGTCAGCCCCAGCATTTT	CASSQEWGGQPQHF